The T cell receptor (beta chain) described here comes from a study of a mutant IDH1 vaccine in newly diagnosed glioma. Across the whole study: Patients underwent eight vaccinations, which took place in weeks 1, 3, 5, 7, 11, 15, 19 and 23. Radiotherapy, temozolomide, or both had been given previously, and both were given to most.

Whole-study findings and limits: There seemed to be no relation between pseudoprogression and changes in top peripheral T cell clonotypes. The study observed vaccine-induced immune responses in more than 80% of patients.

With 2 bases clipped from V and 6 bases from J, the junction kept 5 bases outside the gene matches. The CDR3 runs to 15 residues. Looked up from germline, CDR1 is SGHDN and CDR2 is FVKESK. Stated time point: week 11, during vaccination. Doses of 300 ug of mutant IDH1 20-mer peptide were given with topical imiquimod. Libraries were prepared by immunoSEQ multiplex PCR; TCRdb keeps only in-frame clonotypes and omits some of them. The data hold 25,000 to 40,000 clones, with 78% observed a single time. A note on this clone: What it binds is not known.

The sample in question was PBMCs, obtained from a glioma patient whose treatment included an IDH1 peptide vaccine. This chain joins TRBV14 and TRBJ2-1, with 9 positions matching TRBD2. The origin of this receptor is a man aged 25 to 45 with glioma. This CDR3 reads CASSQLRGGVNEQFF. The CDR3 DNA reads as TGTGCCAGCAGCCAACTGCGGGGGGGAGTCAATGAGCAGTTCTTC.